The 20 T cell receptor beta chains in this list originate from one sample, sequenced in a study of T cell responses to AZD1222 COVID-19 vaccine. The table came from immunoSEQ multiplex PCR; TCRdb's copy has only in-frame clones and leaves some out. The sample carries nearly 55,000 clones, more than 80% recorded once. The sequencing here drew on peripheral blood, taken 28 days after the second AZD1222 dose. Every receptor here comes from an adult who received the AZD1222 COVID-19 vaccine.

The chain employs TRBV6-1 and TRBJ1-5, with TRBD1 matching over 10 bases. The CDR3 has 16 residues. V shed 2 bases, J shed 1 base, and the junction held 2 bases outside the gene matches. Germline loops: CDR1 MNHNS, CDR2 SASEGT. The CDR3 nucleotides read TGTGCCAGCAGTGAATTGGGACAGGGGAGCAATCAGCCCCAGCATTTT. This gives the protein CASSELGQGSNQPQHF.

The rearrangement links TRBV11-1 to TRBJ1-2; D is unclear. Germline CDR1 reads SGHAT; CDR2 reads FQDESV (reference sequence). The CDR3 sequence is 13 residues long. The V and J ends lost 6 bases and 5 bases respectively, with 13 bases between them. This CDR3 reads CASSYIGSYGYTF. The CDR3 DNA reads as TGTGCCAGCAGTTATATCGGCTCTTATGGCTACACCTTC.

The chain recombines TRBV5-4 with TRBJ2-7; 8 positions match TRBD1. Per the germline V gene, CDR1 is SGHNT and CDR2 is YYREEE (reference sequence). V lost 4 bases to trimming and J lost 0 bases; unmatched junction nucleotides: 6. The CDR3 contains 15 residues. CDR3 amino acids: CASSTRTGSSYEQYF. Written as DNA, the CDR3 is TGTGCCAGCAGCACTCGGACAGGGTCCTCCTACGAGCAGTACTTC.

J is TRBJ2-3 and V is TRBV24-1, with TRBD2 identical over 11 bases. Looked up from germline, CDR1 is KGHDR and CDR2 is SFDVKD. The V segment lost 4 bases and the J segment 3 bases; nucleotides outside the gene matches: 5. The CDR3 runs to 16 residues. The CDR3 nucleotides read TGTGCCACCAGTGACCCTAGCGGGAGGACTACAGATACGCAGTATTTT. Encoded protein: CATSDPSGRTTDTQYF.

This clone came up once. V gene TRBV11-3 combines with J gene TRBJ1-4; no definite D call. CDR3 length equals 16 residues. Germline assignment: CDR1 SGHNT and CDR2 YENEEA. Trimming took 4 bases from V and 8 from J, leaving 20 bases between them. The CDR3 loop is CASSSSPGVPGEKLFF. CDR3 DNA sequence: TGTGCCAGCAGCTCGTCCCCAGGCGTCCCTGGAGAAAAACTGTTTTTT.

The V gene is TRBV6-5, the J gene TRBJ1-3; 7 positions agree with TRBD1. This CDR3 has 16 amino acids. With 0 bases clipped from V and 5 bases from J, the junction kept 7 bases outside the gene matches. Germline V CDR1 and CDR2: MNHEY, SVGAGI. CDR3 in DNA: TGTGCCAGCAGTTACTCGACGCAGGGGGTGAGAAACACCATATATTTT. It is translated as CASSYSTQGVRNTIYF.

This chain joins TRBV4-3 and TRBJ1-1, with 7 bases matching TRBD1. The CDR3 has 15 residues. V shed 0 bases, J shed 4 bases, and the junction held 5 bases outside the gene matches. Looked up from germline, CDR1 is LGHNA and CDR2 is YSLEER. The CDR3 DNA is TGCGCCAGCAGCCAAGATCCCTCAGGGGGCACTGAAGCTTTCTTT. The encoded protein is CASSQDPSGGTEAFF.

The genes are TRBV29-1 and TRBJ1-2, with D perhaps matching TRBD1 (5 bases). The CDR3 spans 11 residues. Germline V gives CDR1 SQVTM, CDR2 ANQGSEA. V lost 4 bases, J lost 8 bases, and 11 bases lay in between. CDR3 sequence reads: CSVGAGFGYTF. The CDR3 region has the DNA TGCAGCGTTGGGGCAGGGTTCGGCTACACCTTC.

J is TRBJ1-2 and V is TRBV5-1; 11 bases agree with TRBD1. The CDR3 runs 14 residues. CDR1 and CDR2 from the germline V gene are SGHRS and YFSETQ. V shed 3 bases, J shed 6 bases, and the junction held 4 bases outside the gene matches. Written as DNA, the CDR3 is TGCGCCAGCAGCTGGGACAGGGGGGTAGATGGCTACACCTTC. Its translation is CASSWDRGVDGYTF.

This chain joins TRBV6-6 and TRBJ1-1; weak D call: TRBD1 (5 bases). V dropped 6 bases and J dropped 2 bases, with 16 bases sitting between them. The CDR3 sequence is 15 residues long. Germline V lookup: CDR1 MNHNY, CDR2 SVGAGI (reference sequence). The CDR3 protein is CASRSNQGGNTEAFF. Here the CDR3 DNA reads TGTGCCAGCAGGTCAAATCAGGGAGGAAACACTGAAGCTTTCTTT.

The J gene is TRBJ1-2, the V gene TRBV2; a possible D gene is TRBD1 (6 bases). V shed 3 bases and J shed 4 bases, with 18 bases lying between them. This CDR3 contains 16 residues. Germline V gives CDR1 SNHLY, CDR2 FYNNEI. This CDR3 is CASSERRQDTAYGYTF. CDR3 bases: TGTGCCAGCAGTGAGAGGAGACAGGATACCGCCTATGGCTACACCTTC. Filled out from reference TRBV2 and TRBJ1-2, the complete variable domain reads EPEVTQTPSHQVTQMGQEVILRCVPISNHLYFYWYRQILGQKVEFLVSFYNNEISEKSEIFDDQFSVERPDGSNFTLKIRSTKLEDSAMYFCASSERRQDTAYGYTFGSGTRLTVV.

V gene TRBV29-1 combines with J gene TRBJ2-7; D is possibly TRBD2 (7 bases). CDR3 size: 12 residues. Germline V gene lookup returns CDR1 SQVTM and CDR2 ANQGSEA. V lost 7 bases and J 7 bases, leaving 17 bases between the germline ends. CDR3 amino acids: CSAEDRTREQYF. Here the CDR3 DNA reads TGCAGCGCAGAAGACAGGACTAGGGAGCAGTACTTC.

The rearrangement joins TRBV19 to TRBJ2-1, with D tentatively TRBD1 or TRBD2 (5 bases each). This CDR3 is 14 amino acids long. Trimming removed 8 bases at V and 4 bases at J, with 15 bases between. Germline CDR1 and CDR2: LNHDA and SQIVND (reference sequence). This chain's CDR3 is CASRLGAGYNEQFF. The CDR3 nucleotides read TGTGCCAGTCGCCTCGGGGCTGGATACAATGAGCAGTTCTTC. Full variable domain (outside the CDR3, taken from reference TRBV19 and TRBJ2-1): DGGITQSPKYLFRKEGQNVTLSCEQNLNHDAMYWYRQDPGQGLRLIYYSQIVNDFQKGDIAEGYSVSREKKESFPLTVTSAQKNPTAFYLCASRLGAGYNEQFFGPGTRLTVL.

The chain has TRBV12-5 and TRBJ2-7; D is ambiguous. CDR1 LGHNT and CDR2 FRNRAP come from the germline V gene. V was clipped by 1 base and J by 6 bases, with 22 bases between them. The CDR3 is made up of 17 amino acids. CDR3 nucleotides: TGTGCTAGTGGTTTGGGTTCGTCCGCCCCCGGTTCTGGCGAGCAGTACTTC. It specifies CASGLGSSAPGSGEQYF.

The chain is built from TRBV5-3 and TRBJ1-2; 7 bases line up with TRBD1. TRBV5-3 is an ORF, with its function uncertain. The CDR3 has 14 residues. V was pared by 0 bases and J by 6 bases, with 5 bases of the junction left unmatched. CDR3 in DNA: TGTGCCAGAAGCTTGGACAGGGGCCTAAATGGCTACACCTTC. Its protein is CARSLDRGLNGYTF.

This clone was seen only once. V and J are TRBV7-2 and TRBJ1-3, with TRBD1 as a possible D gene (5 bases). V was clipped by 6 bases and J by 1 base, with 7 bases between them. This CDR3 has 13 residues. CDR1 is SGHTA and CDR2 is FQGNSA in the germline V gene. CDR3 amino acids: CASSTGSGNTIYF. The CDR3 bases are TGTGCCAGCAGTACAGGATCTGGAAACACCATATATTTT.

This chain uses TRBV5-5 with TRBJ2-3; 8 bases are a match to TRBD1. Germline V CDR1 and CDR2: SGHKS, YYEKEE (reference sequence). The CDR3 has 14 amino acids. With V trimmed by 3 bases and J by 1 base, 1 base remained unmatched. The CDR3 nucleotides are TGTGCCAGCAGCTCGACAGGGGGCACAGATACGCAGTATTTT. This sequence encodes CASSSTGGTDTQYF.

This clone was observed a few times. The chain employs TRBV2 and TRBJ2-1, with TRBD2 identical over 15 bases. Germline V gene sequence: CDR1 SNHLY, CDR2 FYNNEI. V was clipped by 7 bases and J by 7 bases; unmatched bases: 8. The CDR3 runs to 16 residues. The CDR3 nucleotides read TGTGCCAGCATTCCCCGGACTAGCGGGAGGGCTAATGAGCAGTTCTTC. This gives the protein CASIPRTSGRANEQFF.

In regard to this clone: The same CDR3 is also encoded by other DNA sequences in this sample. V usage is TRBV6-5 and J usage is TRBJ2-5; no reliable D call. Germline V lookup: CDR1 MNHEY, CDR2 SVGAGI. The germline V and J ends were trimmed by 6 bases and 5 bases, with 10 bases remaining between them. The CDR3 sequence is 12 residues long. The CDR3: CASRSGRETQYF. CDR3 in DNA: TGTGCCAGCAGATCTGGACGGGAGACCCAGTACTTC.

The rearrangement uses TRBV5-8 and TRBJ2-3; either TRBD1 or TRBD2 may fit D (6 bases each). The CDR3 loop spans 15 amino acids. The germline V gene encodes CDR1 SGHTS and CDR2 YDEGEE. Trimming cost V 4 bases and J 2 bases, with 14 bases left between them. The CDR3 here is CASSPGAGSTDTQYF. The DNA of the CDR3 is TGTGCCAGCAGCCCAGGGGCGGGGTCCACAGATACGCAGTATTTT.